This T cell receptor beta chain was sequenced in a study of blood T cells in healthy people across ages (dated by TCRdb to the mid-2010s). Concerning the study at large: In model experiments, template switching captured about one uniquely barcoded TCR beta cDNA molecule for every two T cells. Donors were grouped into four age groups: young (average approximately 15 years), middle-aged (less than 40), aged (around 60) and long-lived (less than 85). To track age-related changes in TCR beta repertoire diversity, the study relied on deep sequencing normalized with unique cDNA molecular identifiers. To avoid experimental bias, donors of different ages were spread randomly across the sequencing lanes. The study analyzed two additional independent replicas of 1 million unique cDNA reads from the same blood draw for two donors, one aged 18 to 29 and one aged 80 or older. What the research found in general, with its limitations: Observed TCR beta diversity correlated strongly with the percentage of naive T cells measured by flow cytometry. Total diversity estimates from one million sequenced T cells were considered lower bounds and underestimates. Compared with the aged group, the long-lived group had more naive CD4+ T cells, fewer expanded clones and increased TCR diversity, suggesting age selection. The CMV infection status of donors was not known, potentially confounding age-related changes in expanded clonotypes. As age increased, observed TCR beta diversity per million T cells dropped in a roughly linear way, and a significant reduction was already evident by age 40. Bulk unsorted PBMC profiling prevented conclusive comparison of naive and antigen-experienced compartments.

Including cysteine and phenylalanine, the CDR3 has 15 amino acids. Only the CDR3 part of the read is kept: 45 bases, read in frame from the first base. Here V drops 1 base and J drops 6 bases, and the junction holds 4 bases not matched to any gene. Taken from the germline V gene (reference sequence), the CDR1 and CDR2 loops are LGHDT and YNNKEL. Library generation was performed with 5' RACE. Sequencer: Illumina HiSeq 2500. A second about 7 to 11 cycle PCR used a sample-barcoded 5' primer and a J-beta primer mix. Each TCR beta cDNA molecule received a unique molecular identifier from a template-switch 5' adaptor carrying 12 random nucleotides. Each sample yielded at least 2.5 million CDR3-containing paired-end reads. First-strand cDNA was synthesized from all RNA with the Mint cDNA synthesis kit, primed by a TRBC-specific oligonucleotide. Following uracil-DNA glycosylase treatment, all cDNA underwent a first 18-cycle PCR with the universal primers M1SS and BC2_uni_R. The authors' pipeline ran thus. Normalization of each sample was performed by random selection of 1 million high-quality reads, each carrying a distinct molecular identifier. Instead of being binned into consensus sequences, reads with shared molecular identifiers were discarded. MiTCR, with a Q25 quality threshold and the strictest error-elimination algorithm, was used for CDR3 identification, clonotype clustering and error correction. Lower-bound total TCR beta diversity was estimated with a nonparametric unseen species model using Euler transformation. In-frame beta chains were kept once TCRdb had trimmed the public reads at Q25 with fastp and called clones with MiXCR. Under each unique CDR3 protein, matching rows form one entry showing the most common genes and DNA. For this entry, the V and J calls and clone size follow TCRdb and not the study's own pipeline. The sample includes about 750,000 distinct CDR3 sequences, with about 55% observed a single time. Jointly, the top ten make up around 40% of the sample.

This clonotype was found a few times. Its binding antigen is unknown. Base qualities are not recorded, but no much larger clone differs from it by a single base. Donors were 40 or so systemically healthy Caucasian individuals from Russia aged roughly 6 to 100 years. Each donor gave ten milliliters of peripheral blood, drawn into EDTA-treated Vacutainer tubes. Ficoll-Paque density-gradient centrifugation was used to isolate PBMCs, with at least 6 million per sample. Trizol reagent was used to extract total RNA from PBMCs, with at least 6 micrograms per sample. For every donor, flow cytometry on a PBMC aliquot measured the percentage of naive CD45RAhigh/CD27high T cells.

This chain joins TRBV3-1 to TRBJ2-1, with 9 bases matching TRBD2. The receptor's source is an elderly man in good health. Material: blood. The sequenced DNA: TGTGCCAGCAGCCAAGGGACTAGCGTGGGCAATGAGCAGTTCTTC. This encodes CASSQGTSVGNEQFF.